Sequencing of this T cell receptor beta chain was carried out in a study of beta chain features in type 1 diabetes (dated 2018 in TCRdb). Turning to the overall study: No differences in mean age, gender distribution, total cell number or subset yield were found between patients and healthy donors. In the study, TCRB repertoires of sorted circulating CD4+ T cell subsets from recently diagnosed type 1 diabetes patients were compared with those of matched healthy donors. Whereas all 30 or so donors provided naive and central memory subsets, regulatory and stem cell-like memory subsets were isolated from just 8 patients and about 8 healthy donors. A total of some 110 million sorted cells were examined across all samples, and the number of cells per subset was strongly correlated with RNA yield.

Broader findings and caveats from the paper: Shorter templates might be favored by PCR, yet because patient and control samples were amplified and corrected together, any such skew would affect both groups equally. Naive, central memory and regulatory TCRB repertoires appeared to be more similar among patients than among healthy donors. Because cDNA was sequenced instead of genomic DNA, highly expressing activated cells could be over-represented, though the groups showed no difference in activation or CD3 levels. Fewer insertions and more nucleotide deletions at VDJ recombination sites were observed in patients with type 1 diabetes, implying thymic rearrangement abnormalities. Type 1 diabetes patients showed a moderate but significant shortening of TCRB CDR3 length in all four CD4+ subsets. HLA sub-analyses involved small numbers of individuals, so any influence of HLA type on TCRB rearrangement remained unresolved.

The High Capacity cDNA Reverse Transcription Kit was used to reverse transcribe all of the isolated RNA, meaning that expressed TCRB transcripts were what got sequenced. Deep immunoSEQ sequencing was applied to naive, central memory and regulatory T cell samples, giving an average of about 3.7 million total reads per sample. Sorted cells were lysed in RLT buffer and RNA was extracted with DNase-treated RNeasy Micro or Mini kits, depending on cell number. Each cell subset was processed on its own to prevent cross-contamination, while patient and healthy donor samples were processed together. Using the immunoSEQ multiplex PCR, TCRB sequences were amplified from cDNA into 87-bp fragments spanning the CDR3 region. Sequencing of the amplicons was done on the Illumina HiSeq platform. In the original analysis: Synthetic template baselines were used to correct PCR bias computationally, reads within Hamming distance 2 were collapsed, and singletons that could not be merged were discarded. By aligning reads against IMGT, V, D and J genes, CDR3 length, and insertions or deletions at six rearrangement sites were assigned. Within each subset, clonotype counts were normalized to the number of sorted cells before true diversity and Gini coefficients were calculated with the tcR R package. Repertoire sharing was quantified using the overlap coefficient calculated on TCRB nucleotide sequences. Out-of-frame TCRB sequences from naive cells were analyzed as a proxy for the pre-selection repertoire. TCRdb re-hosts the immuneACCESS table, in-frame sequences only. Its copies lack some clones; in the studies checked, an unresolved V gene accounts for under half of them, and the cause for the rest is not known. Clone size and the V and J calls come from that table; the DNA yielded D and trimming. The sample has over 700,000 clones on record, 15% to 20% of them singletons. Clones ranked in the top ten supply 0.023% of the sample.

Each donor gave one peripheral blood draw, around 100 mL on average, collected into heparinised tubes. A BD FACSAria II and a panel including CD45RO, CCR7, CD25, CD127, CD95 and CD27 were used to sort naive, central memory, regulatory and stem cell-like memory CD4+ T cells. Every sorted population had a purity above 95%. PBMCs were isolated immediately by Lymphoprep density gradient centrifugation and stained directly without culture. So that batch effects would be minimized, each experiment stained and sorted samples in pairs, pairing one healthy donor with one patient. In this sample, this clone turned up a few times. The clone's antigen remains unknown. One base away there is no much larger clone; base qualities are not given. CDR1 and CDR2, looked up from the germline V gene, are SNHLY and FYNNEI. The CDR3 starts with the cysteine, ends with the phenylalanine, and has 15 residues. Only the CDR3 DNA stays, 45 bases, in frame from base 1. V has 1 base trimmed and J has 5 bases trimmed; junction bases matching no gene number 3.

The sequence joins TRBV2 to TRBJ2-1, with TRBD2 matching 9 junction bases. The sequence was collected from a woman in her late teens or twenties in good health. The sequenced sample consisted of naive CD4+ T cells from blood. According to the study, the label for this sample's cell subset or site signals: true naive CD4+ T cells. CDR3 region: CASSEEREADNEQFF. In nucleotides, the sequence is TGTGCCAGCAGTGAAGAGCGGGAGGCAGACAATGAGCAGTTCTTC.